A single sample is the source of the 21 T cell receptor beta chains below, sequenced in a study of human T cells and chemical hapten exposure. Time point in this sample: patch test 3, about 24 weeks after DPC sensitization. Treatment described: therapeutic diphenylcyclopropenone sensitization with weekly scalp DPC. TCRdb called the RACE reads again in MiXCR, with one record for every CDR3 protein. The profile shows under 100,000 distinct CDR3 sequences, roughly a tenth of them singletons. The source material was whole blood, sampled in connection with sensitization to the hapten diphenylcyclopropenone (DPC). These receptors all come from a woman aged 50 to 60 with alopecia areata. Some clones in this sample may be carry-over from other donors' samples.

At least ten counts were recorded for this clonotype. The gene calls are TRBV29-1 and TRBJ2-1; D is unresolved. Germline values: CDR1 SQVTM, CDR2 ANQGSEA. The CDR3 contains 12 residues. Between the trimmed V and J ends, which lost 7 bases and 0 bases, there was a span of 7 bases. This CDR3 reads CSGALSYNEQFF. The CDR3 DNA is TGCAGCGGGGCCCTCTCCTACAATGAGCAGTTCTTC.

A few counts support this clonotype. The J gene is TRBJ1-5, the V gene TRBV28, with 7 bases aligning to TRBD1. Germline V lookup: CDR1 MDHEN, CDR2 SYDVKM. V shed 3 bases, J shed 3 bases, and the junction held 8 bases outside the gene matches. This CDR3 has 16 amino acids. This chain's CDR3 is CASSFTGAYVNQPQHF. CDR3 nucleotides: TGTGCCAGCAGTTTTACAGGGGCCTATGTCAATCAGCCCCAGCATTTT.

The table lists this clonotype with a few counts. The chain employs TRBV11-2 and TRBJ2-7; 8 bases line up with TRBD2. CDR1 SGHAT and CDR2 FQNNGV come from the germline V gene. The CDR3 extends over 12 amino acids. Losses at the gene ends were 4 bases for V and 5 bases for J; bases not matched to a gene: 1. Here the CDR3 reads CASSWTSHEQYF. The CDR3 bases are TGTGCCAGCAGCTGGACTAGCCACGAGCAGTACTTC.

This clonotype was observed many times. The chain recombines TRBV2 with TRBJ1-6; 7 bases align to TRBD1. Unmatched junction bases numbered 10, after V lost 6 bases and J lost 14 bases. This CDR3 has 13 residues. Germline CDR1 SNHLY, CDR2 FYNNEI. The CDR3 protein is CASRGDRDRSLHF. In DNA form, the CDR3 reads TGTGCCAGCAGAGGCGACAGGGATCGGTCCCTCCACTTT.

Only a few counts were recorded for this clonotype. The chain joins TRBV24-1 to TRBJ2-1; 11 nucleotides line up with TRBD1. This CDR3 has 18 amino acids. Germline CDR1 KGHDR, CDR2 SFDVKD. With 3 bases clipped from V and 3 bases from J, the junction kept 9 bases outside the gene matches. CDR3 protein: CATSDPTRDRGFYNEQFF. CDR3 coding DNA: TGTGCCACCAGTGATCCAACGCGGGACAGGGGGTTCTACAATGAGCAGTTCTTC.

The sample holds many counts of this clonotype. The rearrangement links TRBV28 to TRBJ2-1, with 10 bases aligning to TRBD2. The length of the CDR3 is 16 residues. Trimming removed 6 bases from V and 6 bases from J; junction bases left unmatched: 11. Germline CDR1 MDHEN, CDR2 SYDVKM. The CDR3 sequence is CASRVLAGVESNEQFF. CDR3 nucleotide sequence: TGTGCCAGCAGAGTTCTAGCGGGAGTGGAAAGCAATGAGCAGTTCTTC.

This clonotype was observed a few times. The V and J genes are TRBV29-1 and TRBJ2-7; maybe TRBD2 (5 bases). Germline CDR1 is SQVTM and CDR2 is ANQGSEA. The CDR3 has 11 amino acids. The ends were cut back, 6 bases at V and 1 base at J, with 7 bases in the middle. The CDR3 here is CSVEDSYEQYF. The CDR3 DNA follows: TGCAGCGTGGAGGATTCCTACGAGCAGTACTTC.

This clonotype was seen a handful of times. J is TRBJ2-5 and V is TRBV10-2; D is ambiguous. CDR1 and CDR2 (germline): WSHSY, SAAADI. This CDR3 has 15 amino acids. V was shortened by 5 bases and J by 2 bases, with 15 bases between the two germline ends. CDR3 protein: CASSLDDGRQETQYF. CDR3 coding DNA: TGCGCCAGCAGTCTCGACGATGGGCGGCAAGAGACCCAGTACTTC.

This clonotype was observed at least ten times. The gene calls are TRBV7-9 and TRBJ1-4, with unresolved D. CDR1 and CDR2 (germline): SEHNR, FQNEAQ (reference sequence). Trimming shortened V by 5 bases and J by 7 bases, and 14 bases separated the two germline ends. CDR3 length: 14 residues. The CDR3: CASSKGSVGEKLFF. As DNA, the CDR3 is TGTGCCAGCAGCAAAGGATCGGTTGGTGAAAAACTGTTTTTT.

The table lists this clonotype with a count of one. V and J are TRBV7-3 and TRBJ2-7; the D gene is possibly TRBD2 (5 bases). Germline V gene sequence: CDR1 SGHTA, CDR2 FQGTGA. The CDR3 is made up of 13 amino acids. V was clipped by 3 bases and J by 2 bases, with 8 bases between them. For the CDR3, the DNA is TGTGCCAGCAGCTTTACGGGGACCTACGAGCAGTACTTC. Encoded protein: CASSFTGTYEQYF.

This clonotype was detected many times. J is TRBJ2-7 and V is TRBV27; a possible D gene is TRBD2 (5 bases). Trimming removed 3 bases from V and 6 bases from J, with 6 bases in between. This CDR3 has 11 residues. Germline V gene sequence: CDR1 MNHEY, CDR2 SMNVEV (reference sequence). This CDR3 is CASSFGGEQYF. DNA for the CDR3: TGTGCCAGCAGTTTTGGAGGCGAGCAGTACTTC.

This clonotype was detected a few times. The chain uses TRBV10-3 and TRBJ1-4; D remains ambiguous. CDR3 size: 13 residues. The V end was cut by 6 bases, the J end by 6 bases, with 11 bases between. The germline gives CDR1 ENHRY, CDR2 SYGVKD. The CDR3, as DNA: TGTGCCATCAGGGACGGCAGCCATGAAAAACTGTTTTTT. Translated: CAIRDGSHEKLFF.

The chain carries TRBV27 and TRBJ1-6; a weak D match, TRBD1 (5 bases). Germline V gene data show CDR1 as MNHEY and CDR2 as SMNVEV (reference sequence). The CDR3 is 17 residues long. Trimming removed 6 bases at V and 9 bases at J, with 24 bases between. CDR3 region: CASRTTPTGTGGSPLHF. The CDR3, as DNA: TGTGCCAGCAGAACCACGCCCACTGGGACTGGGGGTTCACCCCTCCACTTT.

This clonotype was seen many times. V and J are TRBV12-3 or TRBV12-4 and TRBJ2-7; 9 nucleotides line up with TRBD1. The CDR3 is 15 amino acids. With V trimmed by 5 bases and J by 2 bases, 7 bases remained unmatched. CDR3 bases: TGTGCCAGCAGTGCTGGGACAGGGAATACCTACGAGCAGTACTTC. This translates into CASSAGTGNTYEQYF.

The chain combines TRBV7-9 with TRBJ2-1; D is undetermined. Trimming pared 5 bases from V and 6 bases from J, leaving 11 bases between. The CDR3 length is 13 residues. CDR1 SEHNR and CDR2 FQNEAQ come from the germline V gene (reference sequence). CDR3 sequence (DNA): TGTGCCAGCAGCCCGGACCATACCAATGAGCAGTTCTTC. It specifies CASSPDHTNEQFF.

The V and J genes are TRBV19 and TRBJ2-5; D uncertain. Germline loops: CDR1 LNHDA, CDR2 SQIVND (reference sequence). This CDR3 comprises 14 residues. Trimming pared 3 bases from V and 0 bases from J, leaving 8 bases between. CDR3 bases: TGTGCCAGTAGTATCGGGCGGAACCAAGAGACCCAGTACTTC. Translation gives CASSIGRNQETQYF.

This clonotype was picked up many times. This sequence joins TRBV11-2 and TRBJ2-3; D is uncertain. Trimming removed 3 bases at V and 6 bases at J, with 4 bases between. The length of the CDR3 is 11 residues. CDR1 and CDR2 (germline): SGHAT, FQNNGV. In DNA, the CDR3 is TGTGCCAGCAGCTTTTCCGATACGCAGTATTTT. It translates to CASSFSDTQYF.

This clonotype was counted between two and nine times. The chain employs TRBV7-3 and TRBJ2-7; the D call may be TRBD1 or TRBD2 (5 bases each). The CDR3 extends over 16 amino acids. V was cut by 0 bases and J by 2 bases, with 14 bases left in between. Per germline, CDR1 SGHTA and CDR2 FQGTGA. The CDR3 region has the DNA TGTGCCAGCAGCTTAACGGGGACGGTTCCAACCTACGAGCAGTACTTC. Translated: CASSLTGTVPTYEQYF.

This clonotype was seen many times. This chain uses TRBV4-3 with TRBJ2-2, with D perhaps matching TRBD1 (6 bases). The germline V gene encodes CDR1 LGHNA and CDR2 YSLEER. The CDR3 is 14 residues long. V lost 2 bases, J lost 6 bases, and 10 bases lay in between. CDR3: CASSQRQGPGELFF. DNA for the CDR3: TGCGCCAGCAGCCAACGGCAGGGGCCCGGGGAGCTGTTTTTT.

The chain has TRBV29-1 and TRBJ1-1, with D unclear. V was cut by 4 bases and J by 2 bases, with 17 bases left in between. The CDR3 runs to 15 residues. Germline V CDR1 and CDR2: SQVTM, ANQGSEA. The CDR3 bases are TGCAGCGTTGGCGAATATGCTCGATTAAACACTGAAGCTTTCTTT. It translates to CSVGEYARLNTEAFF.

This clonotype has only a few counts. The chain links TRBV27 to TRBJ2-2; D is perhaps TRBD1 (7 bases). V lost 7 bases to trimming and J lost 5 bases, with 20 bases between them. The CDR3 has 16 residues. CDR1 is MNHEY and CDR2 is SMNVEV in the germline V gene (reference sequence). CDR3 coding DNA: TGTGCCAGCATTGAATCAGGGGGGCCTATGACCGGGGAGCTGTTTTTT. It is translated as CASIESGGPMTGELFF.